The T cell receptor beta chain under discussion was sequenced for a study of blood T cell repertoires in COVID-19. As for the study in general: Acute and convalescent COVID-19 specimens originated in the United States, Italy and Spain. The analysed material was cDNA or gDNA that came from T cells, B-cell-depleted T cells, or PBMCs.

Authors' data handling: Amplified reference gene primers provided the basis for estimating nucleated cell counts. Produced via immunoSEQ multiplex PCR; TCRdb's table is partial and in-frame only. V, J and clone size were drawn from that table, and D and trimming were deduced from the DNA. The sample comprises about 86,000 clones, 65% to 85% of which are singletons, and about 11% rests with the top ten. CDR1 is SEHNR, CDR2 FQNEAQ, per germline (reference sequence). V was cut by 5 bases and J by 3 bases, with 24 bases left in between. CDR3 size: 18 residues. Sequenced material: peripheral blood. The origin of this receptor is a man between 65 and 85 years old with acute or convalescent COVID-19. The chain combines TRBV7-9 with TRBJ2-3; tentatively, D is TRBD2 (7 bases). The CDR3 nucleotides read TGTGCCAGCAGCACTCCGCGGGGGCAGCCAATGGATACAGATACGCAGTATTTT. Its protein product is CASSTPRGQPMDTDTQYF. The whole variable domain, remainder taken from reference TRBV7-9 and TRBJ2-3, is DTGVSQNPRHKITKRGQNVTFRCDPISEHNRLYWYRQTLGQGPEFLTYFQNEAQLEKSRLLSDRFSAERPKGSFSTLEIQRTEQGDSAMYLCASSTPRGQPMDTDTQYFGPGTRLTVL.